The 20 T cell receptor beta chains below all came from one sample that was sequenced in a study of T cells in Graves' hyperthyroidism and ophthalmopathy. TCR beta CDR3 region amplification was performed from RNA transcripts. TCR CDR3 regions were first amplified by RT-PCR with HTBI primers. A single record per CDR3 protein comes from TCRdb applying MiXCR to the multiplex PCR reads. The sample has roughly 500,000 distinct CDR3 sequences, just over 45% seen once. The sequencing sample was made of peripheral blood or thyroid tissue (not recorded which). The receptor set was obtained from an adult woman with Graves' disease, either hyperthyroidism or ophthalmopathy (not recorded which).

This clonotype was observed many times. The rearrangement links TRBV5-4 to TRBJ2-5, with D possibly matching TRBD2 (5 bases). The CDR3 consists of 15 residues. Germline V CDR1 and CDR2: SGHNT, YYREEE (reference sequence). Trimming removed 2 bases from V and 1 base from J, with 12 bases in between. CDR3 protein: CASSFEGEVQETQYF. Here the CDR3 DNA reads TGTGCCAGCAGCTTCGAGGGAGAAGTCCAAGAGACCCAGTACTTC.

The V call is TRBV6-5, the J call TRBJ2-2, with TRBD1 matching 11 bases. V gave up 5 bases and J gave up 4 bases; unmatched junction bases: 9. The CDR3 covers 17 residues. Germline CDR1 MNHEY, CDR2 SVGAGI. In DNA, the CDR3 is TGTGCCAGCAGTGCAGACGGACAGGGGGCGCGCACCGGGGAGCTGTTTTTT. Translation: CASSADGQGARTGELFF.

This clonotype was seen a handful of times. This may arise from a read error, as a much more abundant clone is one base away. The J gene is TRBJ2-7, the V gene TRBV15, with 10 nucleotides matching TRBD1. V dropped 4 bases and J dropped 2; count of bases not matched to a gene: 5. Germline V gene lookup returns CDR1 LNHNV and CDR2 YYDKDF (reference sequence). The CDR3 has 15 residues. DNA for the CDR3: TGTGCCACCAGCAAGGACAGGGGGAGGACCTACGAGCAGTACTTC. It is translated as CATSKDRGRTYEQYF.

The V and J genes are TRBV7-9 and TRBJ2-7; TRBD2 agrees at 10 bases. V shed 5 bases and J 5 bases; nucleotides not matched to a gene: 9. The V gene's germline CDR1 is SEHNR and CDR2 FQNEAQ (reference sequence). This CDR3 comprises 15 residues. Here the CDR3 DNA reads TGTGCCAGCAGCGTAACGGGACTAGCGCACCACGAGCAGTACTTC. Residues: CASSVTGLAHHEQYF.

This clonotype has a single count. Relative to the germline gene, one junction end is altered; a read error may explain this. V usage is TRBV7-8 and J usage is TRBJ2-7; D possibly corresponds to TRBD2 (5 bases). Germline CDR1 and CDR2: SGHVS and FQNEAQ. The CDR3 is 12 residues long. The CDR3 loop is CASSPILGGLNF. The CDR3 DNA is TGTGCCAGCAGCCCAATCTTGGGCGGGCTCAACTTC.

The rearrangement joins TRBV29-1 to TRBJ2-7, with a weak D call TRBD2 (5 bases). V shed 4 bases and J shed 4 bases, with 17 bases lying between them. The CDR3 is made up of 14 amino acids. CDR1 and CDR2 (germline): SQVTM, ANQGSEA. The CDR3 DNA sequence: TGCAGCGTTGTAATTCGGGGAGTCGGGTACGAGCAGTACTTC. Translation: CSVVIRGVGYEQYF.

CDR3 DNA: TGTGCCAGCAGCCCCCTAGGGCAGGGTTATGGAGCTTTCTTT. This encodes CASSPLGQGYGAFF. The chain is built from TRBV7-9 and TRBJ1-1, with D perhaps TRBD1 (5 bases). The CDR3 runs 14 residues. The germline gives CDR1 SEHNR, CDR2 FQNEAQ (reference sequence). V lost 5 bases to trimming and J lost 10 bases, with 20 bases between them.

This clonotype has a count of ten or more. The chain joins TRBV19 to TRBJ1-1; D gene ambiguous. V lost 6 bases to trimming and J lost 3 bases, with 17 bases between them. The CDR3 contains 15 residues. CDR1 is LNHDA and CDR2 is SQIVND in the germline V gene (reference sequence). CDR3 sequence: CASSPRRRADTEAFF. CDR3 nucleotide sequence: TGTGCCAGTAGCCCTAGGCGGCGGGCCGACACTGAAGCTTTCTTT.

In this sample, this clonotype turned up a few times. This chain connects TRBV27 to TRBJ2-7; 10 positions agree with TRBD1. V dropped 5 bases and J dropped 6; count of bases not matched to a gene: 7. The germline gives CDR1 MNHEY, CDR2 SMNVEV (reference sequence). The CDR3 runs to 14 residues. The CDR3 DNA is TGTGCCAGCAGTCCCGGACAGGGGGGCGTCGAGCAGTACTTC. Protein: CASSPGQGGVEQYF.

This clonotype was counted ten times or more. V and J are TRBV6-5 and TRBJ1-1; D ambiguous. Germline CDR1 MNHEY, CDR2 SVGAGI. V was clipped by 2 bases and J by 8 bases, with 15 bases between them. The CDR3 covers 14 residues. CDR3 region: CASSYLSRVPEAFF. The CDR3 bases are TGTGCCAGCAGTTACCTTTCGCGGGTACCCGAAGCTTTCTTT.

The CDR3 sequence: CAISELDRDRGYEQYF. The CDR3 DNA sequence: TGTGCCATCAGTGAGTTGGACCGGGACAGGGGTTACGAGCAGTACTTC. The gene calls are TRBV10-3 and TRBJ2-7; TRBD1 agrees at 10 bases. The V gene end was trimmed by 1 base and the J gene end by 4 bases; junction bases not matched to a gene: 7. Germline V gives CDR1 ENHRY, CDR2 SYGVKD. The CDR3 totals 16 residues.

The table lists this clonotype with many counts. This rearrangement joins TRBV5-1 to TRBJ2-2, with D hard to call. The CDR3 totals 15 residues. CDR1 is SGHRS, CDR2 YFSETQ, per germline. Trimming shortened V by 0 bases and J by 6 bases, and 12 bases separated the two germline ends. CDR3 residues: CASSLASGRAGELFF. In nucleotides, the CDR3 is TGCGCCAGCAGCTTGGCGTCAGGAAGGGCCGGGGAGCTGTTTTTT.

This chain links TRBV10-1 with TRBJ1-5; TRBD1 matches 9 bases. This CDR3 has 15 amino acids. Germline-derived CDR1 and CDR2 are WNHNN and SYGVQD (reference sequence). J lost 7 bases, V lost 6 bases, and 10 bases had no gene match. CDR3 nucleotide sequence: TGCGCCAGCAGCTCCCCGGGACAGGGAGCGCAGCCCCAGCATTTT. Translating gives CASSSPGQGAQPQHF.

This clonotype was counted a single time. CDR3 DNA: TGCGCCAGCAGCTTCGGGGCAGGGACAGATACGCAGTATTTT. Residues: CASSFGAGTDTQYF. V gene TRBV5-1 combines with J gene TRBJ2-3; tentatively, D is TRBD1 or TRBD2 (5 bases each). Germline V lookup: CDR1 SGHRS, CDR2 YFSETQ. This CDR3 has 14 residues. V was cut by 2 bases and J by 3 bases, with 10 bases left in between.

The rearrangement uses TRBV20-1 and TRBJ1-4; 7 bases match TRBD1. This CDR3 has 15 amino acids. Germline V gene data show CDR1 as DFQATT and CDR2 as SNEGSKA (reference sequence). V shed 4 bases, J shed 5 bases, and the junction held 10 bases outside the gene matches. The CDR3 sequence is CSAKPSGTVNEKLFF. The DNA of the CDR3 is TGCAGTGCTAAACCTAGCGGGACAGTGAATGAAAAACTGTTTTTT.

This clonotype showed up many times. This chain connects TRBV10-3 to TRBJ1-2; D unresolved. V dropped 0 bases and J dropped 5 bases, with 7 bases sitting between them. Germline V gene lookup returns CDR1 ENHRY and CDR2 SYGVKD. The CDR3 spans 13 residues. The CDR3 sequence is CAISESAAYGYTF. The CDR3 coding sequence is TGTGCCATCAGTGAGTCGGCAGCTTATGGCTACACCTTC.

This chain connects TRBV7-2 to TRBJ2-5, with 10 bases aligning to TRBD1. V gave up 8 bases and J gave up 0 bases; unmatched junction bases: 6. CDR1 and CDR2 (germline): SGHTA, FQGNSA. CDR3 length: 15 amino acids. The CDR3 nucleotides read TGTGCCAGCCGACCGGGACAGGGGAACCAAGAGACCCAGTACTTC. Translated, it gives CASRPGQGNQETQYF.

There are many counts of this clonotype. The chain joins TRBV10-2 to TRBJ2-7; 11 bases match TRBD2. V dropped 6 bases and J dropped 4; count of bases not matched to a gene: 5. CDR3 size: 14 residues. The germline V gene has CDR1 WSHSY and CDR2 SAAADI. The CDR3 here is CASRDSGRGYEQYF. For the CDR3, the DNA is TGCGCCAGCAGGGATAGCGGGAGGGGTTACGAGCAGTACTTC.

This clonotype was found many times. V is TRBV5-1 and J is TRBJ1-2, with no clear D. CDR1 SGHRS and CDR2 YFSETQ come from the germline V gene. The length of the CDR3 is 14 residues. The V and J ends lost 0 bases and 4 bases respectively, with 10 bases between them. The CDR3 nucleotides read TGCGCCAGCAGCTTGGAACAGAGATTCTATGGCTACACCTTC. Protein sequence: CASSLEQRFYGYTF. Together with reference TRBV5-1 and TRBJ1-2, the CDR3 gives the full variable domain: KAGVTQTPRYLIKTRGQQVTLSCSPISGHRSVSWYQQTPGQGLQFLFEYFSETQRNKGNFPGRFSGRQFSNSRSEMNVSTLELGDSALYLCASSLEQRFYGYTFGSGTRLTVV.

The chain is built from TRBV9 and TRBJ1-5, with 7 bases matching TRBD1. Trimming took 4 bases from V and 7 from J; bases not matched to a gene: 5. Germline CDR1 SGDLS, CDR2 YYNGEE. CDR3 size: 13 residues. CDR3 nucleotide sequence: TGTGCCAGCAGCCTAGGGGGCTGGCAGCCCCAGCATTTT. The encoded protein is CASSLGGWQPQHF.